One sample yielded the 29 T cell receptor beta chains listed below, sequenced in a study of blood T cell repertoires in COVID-19. Sequencing used immunoSEQ multiplex PCR; TCRdb keeps in-frame clones, though not all of them. The table lists about 330,000 clones, roughly 90% of them singletons. The sequenced sample was PBMCs or T cells enriched from blood (not recorded which). The receptors stem from a woman aged 25-40 years who had recovered from COVID-19.

The chain is built from TRBV7-6 and TRBJ1-2; D gene ambiguous. Trimming cost V 5 bases and J 3 bases, with 10 bases left between them. The CDR3 runs to 13 residues. Germline-derived CDR1 and CDR2 are SGHVS and FNYEAQ. CDR3 region: CASSKGRDYGYTF. DNA for the CDR3: TGTGCCAGCAGCAAAGGGAGGGACTATGGCTACACCTTC.

This sequence joins TRBV7-9 and TRBJ1-2, with 10 bases aligning to TRBD1. Germline V gene data show CDR1 as SEHNR and CDR2 as FQNEAQ (reference sequence). The length of the CDR3 is 15 residues. V trimming: 1 base; J trimming: 3 bases; junction bases outside the gene matches: 2. The CDR3 here is CASSLGQGADYGYTF. The CDR3 DNA follows: TGTGCCAGCAGCTTAGGACAGGGGGCCGACTATGGCTACACCTTC.

A few counts support this clone. The J gene is TRBJ1-2, the V gene TRBV4-2; D gene ambiguous. Germline-derived CDR1 and CDR2 are LGHNA and YNFKEQ. V was trimmed by 0 bases and J by 8 bases, leaving 13 bases between them. The CDR3 extends over 14 amino acids. CDR3 sequence reads: CASSQDRGVTGYTF. The CDR3 DNA follows: TGTGCCAGCAGCCAAGATAGAGGAGTCACCGGCTACACCTTC.

This rearrangement joins TRBV28 to TRBJ2-1; 12 nucleotides agree with TRBD2. The CDR3 totals 18 residues. Germline trimming cut 4 bases from V and 3 bases from J; bases unmatched to any gene: 10. Per the germline V gene, CDR1 is MDHEN and CDR2 is SYDVKM. The CDR3 protein is CASSSPTSGRPIYNEQFF. The CDR3 DNA is TGTGCCAGCAGTTCCCCGACTAGCGGGAGACCCATCTACAATGAGCAGTTCTTC.

This clone was counted between two and nine times. The gene calls are TRBV3-1 (or the pseudogene TRBV3-2) and TRBJ2-7; 15 bases are shared with TRBD2. The CDR3 spans 18 residues. Germline CDR1 reads LGHDT; CDR2 reads YNNKEL (reference sequence). V gave up 2 bases and J gave up 6 bases; unmatched junction bases: 11. The CDR3 region has the DNA TGTGCCAGCAGCCAATCTGTCTTTGGACTAGCGGGAGGGGGCGAGCAGTACTTC. Its translation is CASSQSVFGLAGGGEQYF.

The chain is built from TRBV28 and TRBJ1-1; D gene ambiguous. The germline CDR1 and CDR2 sequences are MDHEN and SYDVKM. V dropped 10 bases and J dropped 2 bases, with 20 bases sitting between them. The length of the CDR3 is 15 residues. The CDR3 nucleotides read TGTGCCACCACCTCGAGCCCGGGTTCTAACACTGAAGCTTTCTTT. Residues: CATTSSPGSNTEAFF. The whole variable domain, remainder taken from reference TRBV28 and TRBJ1-1, is DVKVTQSSRYLVKRTGEKVFLECVQDMDHENMFWYRQDPGLGLRLIYFSYDVKMKEKGDIPEGYSVSREKKERFSLILESASTNQTSMYLCATTSSPGSNTEAFFGQGTRLTVV.

As concerns this clone: The same CDR3 arises from other DNA sequences in this sample as well. The V call is TRBV5-1, the J call TRBJ1-4; D possibly corresponds to TRBD1 (5 bases). Germline values: CDR1 SGHRS, CDR2 YFSETQ. The CDR3 sequence is 14 residues long. V shed 0 bases and J shed 3 bases, with 6 bases lying between them. The chain's CDR3 is CASSLGQSNEKLFF. The CDR3 DNA sequence: TGCGCCAGCAGCTTGGGACAGTCTAATGAAAAACTGTTTTTT.

V usage is TRBV7-9 and J usage is TRBJ1-1; possible D gene TRBD1, 5 bases. Germline V gene lookup returns CDR1 SEHNR and CDR2 FQNEAQ (reference sequence). The CDR3 is 14 amino acids. Trimming cost V 2 bases and J 2 bases, with 9 bases left between them. The CDR3: CASSLSGGNTEAFF. CDR3 DNA sequence: TGTGCCAGCAGCTTATCGGGGGGAAACACTGAAGCTTTCTTT.

V gene TRBV2 combines with J gene TRBJ1-2; weak D call: TRBD1 (5 bases). Trimming cost V 10 bases and J 6 bases, with 18 bases left between them. Germline values: CDR1 SNHLY, CDR2 FYNNEI. The CDR3 has 13 residues. In DNA form, the CDR3 reads TGTGCCACCACCCCCACAGGCCCGCATGGCTACACCTTC. Amino acid sequence: CATTPTGPHGYTF.

V is TRBV29-1 and J is TRBJ2-1, with TRBD2 identical over 9 bases. With 3 bases clipped from V and 7 bases from J, the junction kept 16 bases outside the gene matches. Germline-derived CDR1 and CDR2 are SQVTM and ANQGSEA. CDR3 length equals 17 residues. CDR3 nucleotides: TGCAGCGTTGACACAACCAGAGGGACTAGCCACAATAATGAGCAGTTCTTC. As protein: CSVDTTRGTSHNNEQFF.

V is TRBV4-2 and J is TRBJ1-2; D gene uncertain. This CDR3 contains 15 residues. Germline V gene lookup returns CDR1 LGHNA and CDR2 YNFKEQ. Trimming took 1 base from V and 2 from J, leaving 11 bases between them. CDR3 protein: CASSQAGGGNYGYTF. DNA of the CDR3: TGTGCCAGCAGCCAAGCGGGTGGCGGAAACTATGGCTACACCTTC.

For the CDR3, the DNA is TGTGCCAGCTCAAAGGGGGGGGAGGACACTGAAGCTTTCTTT. This codes for CASSKGGEDTEAFF. J is TRBJ1-1 and V is TRBV18; TRBD1 is a possible D gene (6 bases). V dropped 5 bases and J dropped 3 bases, with 13 bases sitting between them. In germline, CDR1 is KGHSH, CDR2 LQKENI. The CDR3 is 14 residues long.

The chain joins TRBV6-2 or TRBV6-3 to TRBJ2-1; 7 bases line up with TRBD1. The J segment lost 5 bases and the V segment lost 1 base, leaving 2 bases of the junction unmatched. The CDR3 spans 14 residues. Germline V CDR1 and CDR2: MNHEY, SVGEGT. In DNA form, the CDR3 reads TGTGCCAGCAGTTACTGGGACAGAAACAATGAGCAGTTCTTC. It yields the protein CASSYWDRNNEQFF.

The chain has TRBV14 and TRBJ1-2; D may be TRBD1 (5 bases). This CDR3 comprises 13 residues. In germline, CDR1 is SGHDN, CDR2 FVKESK. V lost 5 bases and J 5 bases, leaving 12 bases between the germline ends. CDR3 DNA sequence: TGTGCCAGCAGCTTCGACAGATCTTATGGCTACACCTTC. This codes for CASSFDRSYGYTF.

The J gene is TRBJ2-1, the V gene TRBV25-1, with 12 bases lining up with TRBD2. Germline V gene sequence: CDR1 MGHDK, CDR2 SYGVNS. V lost 5 bases, J lost 2 bases, and 4 bases stayed unmatched. This CDR3 has 16 amino acids. CDR3 region: CASSTLAGGPYNEQFF. The CDR3 nucleotides are TGTGCCAGCAGTACCCTAGCGGGGGGGCCCTACAATGAGCAGTTCTTC.

In DNA, the CDR3 is TGTGCCAGTAACGGGGGTAACACCGGGGAGCTGTTTTTT. Protein: CASNGGNTGELFF. The V gene is TRBV7-2, the J gene TRBJ2-2; a possible D gene is TRBD2 (6 bases). CDR1 is SGHTA, CDR2 FQGNSA, per germline. The CDR3 runs 13 residues. V lost 9 bases to trimming and J lost 2 bases, with 10 bases between them.

The CDR3 loop reads CASRPGNYEQYF. CDR3 DNA: TGTGCCAGCAGACCCGGGAACTACGAGCAGTACTTC. The V and J genes are TRBV28 and TRBJ2-7, with D possibly TRBD2 on 5 matching bases. In germline, CDR1 is MDHEN, CDR2 SYDVKM. Trimming shortened V by 6 bases and J by 3 bases, and 9 bases separated the two germline ends. CDR3 length: 12 amino acids.

This chain links TRBV15 with TRBJ1-1; 8 nucleotides match TRBD1. V was clipped by 0 bases and J by 6 bases; unmatched bases: 3. Germline-derived CDR1 and CDR2 are LNHNV and YYDKDF (reference sequence). This CDR3 spans 14 amino acids. The CDR3 loop is CATSRDRTGPEAFF. The CDR3 coding sequence is TGTGCCACCAGCAGAGATAGGACAGGGCCTGAAGCTTTCTTT.

The chain uses TRBV28 and TRBJ1-2; no definite D call. V was pared by 3 bases and J by 4 bases, with 9 bases between. Germline values: CDR1 MDHEN, CDR2 SYDVKM. The CDR3 has 13 residues. The CDR3 DNA reads as TGTGCCAGCAGTTTGAGGGTTATCTATGGCTACACCTTC. Amino acid sequence: CASSLRVIYGYTF.

The chain couples TRBV28 to TRBJ1-2; D possibly corresponds to TRBD1 (5 bases). CDR1 is MDHEN and CDR2 is SYDVKM in the germline V gene. V was cut by 4 bases and J by 4 bases, with 13 bases left in between. This CDR3 comprises 14 residues. The CDR3 nucleotides are TGTGCCAGCAGTTCCCCAGGGCCGATCTATGGCTACACCTTC. As protein: CASSSPGPIYGYTF.

V is TRBV5-1 and J is TRBJ2-7, with 9 bases that match TRBD1. The CDR3 runs to 13 residues. Germline CDR1 reads SGHRS; CDR2 reads YFSETQ. V lost 5 bases and J lost 5; bases outside the gene matches: 5. The CDR3 region is CASRGTGLDEQYF. In nucleotides, the CDR3 is TGCGCCAGCAGAGGGACAGGGTTAGACGAGCAGTACTTC.

The chain employs TRBV19 and TRBJ1-2; unclear D gene. The V gene's germline CDR1 is LNHDA and CDR2 SQIVND (reference sequence). The CDR3 loop spans 15 amino acids. V lost 8 bases to trimming and J lost 1 base, with 17 bases between them. CDR3 sequence: CASECWEGDNYGYTF. The CDR3 bases are TGTGCCAGTGAGTGTTGGGAGGGCGATAACTATGGCTACACCTTC.

The chain employs TRBV3-1 (or the pseudogene TRBV3-2) and TRBJ2-5; a possible D gene is TRBD1 (5 bases). The germline V gene has CDR1 LGHDT and CDR2 YNNKEL (reference sequence). Trimming took 6 bases from V and 5 from J, leaving 13 bases between them. The CDR3 has 13 amino acids. The DNA of the CDR3 is TGTGCCAGCAGGCCTAGGGGCAGGGAGACCCAGTACTTC. Protein: CASRPRGRETQYF.

The gene calls are TRBV28 and TRBJ1-4; D is unresolved. The CDR3 has 14 amino acids. The V end lost 1 base, the J end lost 3 bases, and 6 bases lay between the germline ends. Germline V gene sequence: CDR1 MDHEN, CDR2 SYDVKM. The CDR3 nucleotides read TGTGCCAGCAGTTTATCCCAGTCTAATGAAAAACTGTTTTTT. Its translation is CASSLSQSNEKLFF.

J is TRBJ2-1 and V is TRBV7-9; 13 bases line up with TRBD2. V was clipped by 4 bases and J by 12 bases; unmatched bases: 6. The CDR3 is 14 amino acids. Per the germline V gene, CDR1 is SEHNR and CDR2 is FQNEAQ (reference sequence). Written as DNA, the CDR3 is TGTGCCAGCAGCTACGGACTAGCGGGAGAAGGGCAGTTCTTC. It is translated as CASSYGLAGEGQFF.

The chain has TRBV5-1 and TRBJ1-3, with a weak D call TRBD1 (6 bases). This CDR3 has 15 residues. Germline loops: CDR1 SGHRS, CDR2 YFSETQ. V lost 7 bases and J 0 bases, leaving 14 bases between the germline ends. CDR3 protein: CASGEGQASGNTIYF. The CDR3 DNA is TGCGCCAGCGGGGAGGGACAAGCCTCTGGAAACACCATATATTTT.

This sequence joins TRBV11-2 and TRBJ2-5, with unresolved D. This CDR3 comprises 13 residues. Germline CDR1 is SGHAT and CDR2 is FQNNGV. With 2 bases removed from V and 5 bases from J, the gap between germline ends came to 9 bases. CDR3 sequence: CASSLNYGETQYF. The CDR3 DNA sequence: TGTGCCAGCAGCTTAAACTATGGCGAGACCCAGTACTTC.

The rearrangement uses TRBV19 and TRBJ1-1, with no clear D. CDR1 LNHDA and CDR2 SQIVND come from the germline V gene (reference sequence). This CDR3 comprises 14 residues. Trimming pared 3 bases from V and 4 bases from J, leaving 12 bases between. The chain's CDR3 is CASSILGGGTEAFF. The CDR3 DNA reads TGTGCCAGTAGTATTCTTGGTGGCGGCACTGAAGCTTTCTTT.

The chain employs TRBV30 and TRBJ1-1; D ambiguous. CDR3 length: 15 residues. Germline V gene sequence: CDR1 GTSNPN, CDR2 SVGIG (reference sequence). The V gene lost 0 bases and the J gene lost 0 bases, with 11 bases spanning the gap. The CDR3: CAWSVRGHMNTEAFF. The CDR3 coding sequence is TGTGCCTGGAGTGTACGCGGGCATATGAACACTGAAGCTTTCTTT. The entire variable domain, with the rest obtained from reference TRBV30 and TRBJ1-1, is as follows: SQTIHQWPATLVQPVGSPLSLECTVEGTSNPNLYWYRQAAGRGLQLLFYSVGIGQISSEVPQNLSASRPQDRQFILSSKKLLLSDSGFYLCAWSVRGHMNTEAFFGQGTRLTVV.